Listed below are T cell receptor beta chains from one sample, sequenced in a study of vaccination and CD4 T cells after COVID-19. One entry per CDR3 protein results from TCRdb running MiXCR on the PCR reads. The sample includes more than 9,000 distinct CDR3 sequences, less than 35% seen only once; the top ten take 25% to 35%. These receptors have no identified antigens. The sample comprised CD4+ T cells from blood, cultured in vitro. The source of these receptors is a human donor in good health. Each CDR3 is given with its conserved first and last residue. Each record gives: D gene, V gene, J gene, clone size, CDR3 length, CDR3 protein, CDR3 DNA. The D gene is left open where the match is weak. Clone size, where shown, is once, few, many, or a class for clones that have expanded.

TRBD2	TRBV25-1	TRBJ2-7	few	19	CASSEGGSASGRDSYEQYF	TGTGCCAGCAGTGAAGGGGGCTCAGCTAGCGGGAGGGACTCCTACGAGCAGTACTTC
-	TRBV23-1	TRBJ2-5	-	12	CAINQGRETQYF	TGCGCCATTAACCAGGGGAGGGAGACCCAGTACTTC
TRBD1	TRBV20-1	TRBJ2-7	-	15	CSARDTGQGNYEQYF	TGCAGTGCTAGGGATACGGGACAGGGAAACTACGAGCAGTACTTC
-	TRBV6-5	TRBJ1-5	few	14	CASSYGQYGDSQHF	TGTGCCAGCAGTTACGGTCAGTACGGAGATTCCCAGCATTTT
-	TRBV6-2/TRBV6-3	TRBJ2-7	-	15	CAPARQSARVYEQYF	TGTGCCCCGGCGCGACAGAGTGCCAGGGTCTACGAGCAGTACTTC
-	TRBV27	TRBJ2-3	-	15	CASSLRLLNTDTQYF	TGTGCCAGCAGTTTACGACTACTCAACACAGATACGCAGTATTTT
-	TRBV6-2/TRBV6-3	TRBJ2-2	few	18	CASSYPPFGTPNTGELFF	TGTGCCAGCAGTTACCCGCCGTTTGGGACTCCAAACACCGGGGAGCTGTTTTTT
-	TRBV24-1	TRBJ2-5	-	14	CATSDRGNGETQYF	TGTGCCACCAGTGACCGGGGTAACGGGGAGACCCAGTACTTC
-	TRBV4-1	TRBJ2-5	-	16	CASSQGSAGNQETQYF	TGCGCCAGCAGCCAAGGGTCGGCGGGGAACCAAGAGACCCAGTACTTC
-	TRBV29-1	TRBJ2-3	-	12	CSVDKSTDTQYF	TGCAGCGTTGACAAGAGCACAGATACGCAGTATTTT
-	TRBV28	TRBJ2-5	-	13	CASSLSGQETQYF	TGTGCCAGCAGTTTATCCGGGCAGGAGACCCAGTACTTC
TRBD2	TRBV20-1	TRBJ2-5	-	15	CSANPLAGFQETQYF	TGCAGTGCTAACCCACTAGCGGGGTTCCAAGAGACCCAGTACTTC
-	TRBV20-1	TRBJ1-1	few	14	CSARVQGGSTEAFF	TGCAGTGCTAGGGTTCAAGGGGGGAGTACTGAAGCTTTCTTT
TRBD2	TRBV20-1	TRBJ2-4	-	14	CSAPSLADKNIQYF	TGCAGTGCGCCCTCCCTAGCGGACAAAAACATTCAGTACTTC
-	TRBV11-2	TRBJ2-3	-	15	CASSFSGQIRDTQYF	TGTGCCAGCAGCTTCAGCGGACAGATTAGAGATACGCAGTATTTT
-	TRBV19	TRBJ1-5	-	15	CAIGGGRASNQPQHF	TGTGCCATTGGTGGAGGACGGGCTAGCAATCAGCCCCAGCATTTT
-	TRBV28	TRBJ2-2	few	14	CASSLAGAGGELFF	TGTGCCAGCAGTTTGGCGGGGGCGGGCGGGGAGCTGTTTTTT
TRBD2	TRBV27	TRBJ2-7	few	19	CASKQGLAGPWGAAYEQYF	TGTGCCAGCAAACAGGGACTAGCGGGACCCTGGGGAGCCGCCTACGAGCAGTACTTC
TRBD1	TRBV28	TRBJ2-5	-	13	CASSRGLTGAQYF	TGTGCCAGCAGTAGGGGACTGACAGGGGCCCAGTACTTC
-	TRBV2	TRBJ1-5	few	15	CASTWRGKGDQPQHF	TGTGCCAGTACATGGAGGGGGAAAGGGGATCAGCCCCAGCATTTT
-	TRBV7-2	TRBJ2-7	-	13	CASSSIIDYEQYF	TGTGCCAGCAGCTCGATAATTGATTACGAGCAGTACTTC
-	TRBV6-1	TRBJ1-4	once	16	CASSPGLSGRGEKLFF	TGTGCCAGCAGCCCCGGACTGTCCGGGAGAGGTGAAAAACTGTTTTTT
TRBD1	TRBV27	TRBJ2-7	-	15	CASSLQAGGRYEQYF	TGTGCCAGCAGTTTACAGGCAGGGGGCAGGTACGAGCAGTACTTC
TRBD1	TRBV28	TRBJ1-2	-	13	CASREGTDYGYTF	TGTGCCAGCAGGGAGGGGACAGATTATGGCTACACCTTC
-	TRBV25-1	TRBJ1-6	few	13	CASKASYNSPLHF	TGTGCCAGCAAAGCCTCCTATAATTCACCCCTCCACTTT
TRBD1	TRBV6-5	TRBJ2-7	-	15	CASSSPGQGTYEQYF	TGTGCCAGCAGTTCCCCGGGACAGGGGACATACGAGCAGTACTTC
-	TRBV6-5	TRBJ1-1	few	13	CASSNYPGTEAFF	TGTGCCAGCAGTAACTATCCGGGCACTGAAGCTTTCTTT
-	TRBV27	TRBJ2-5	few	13	CASSLGGAETQYF	TGTGCCAGCAGTTTAGGCGGCGCGGAGACCCAGTACTTC
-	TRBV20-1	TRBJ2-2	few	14	CSARAHKNTGELFF	TGCAGTGCTAGAGCTCACAAGAACACCGGGGAGCTGTTTTTT
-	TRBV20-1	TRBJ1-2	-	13	CSARGGFPYGYTF	TGCAGTGCTAGGGGGGGGTTCCCCTATGGCTACACCTTC
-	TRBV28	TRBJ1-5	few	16	CASSLGGSYSNQPQHF	TGTGCCAGCAGTTTGGGGGGAAGTTATAGCAATCAGCCCCAGCATTTT
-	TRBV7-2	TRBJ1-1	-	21	CASSLEHRVLARTRGRPEAFF	TGTGCCAGCAGCTTAGAGCACCGGGTTCTAGCCCGGACACGAGGGAGACCTGAAGCTTTCTTT
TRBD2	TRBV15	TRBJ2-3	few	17	CATSRDSAGGPTDTQYF	TGTGCCACCAGCAGAGATTCGGCGGGAGGGCCCACAGATACGCAGTATTTT
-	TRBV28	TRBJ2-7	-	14	CASSLPGEGPEQYF	TGTGCCAGCAGTTTACCGGGAGAAGGACCCGAGCAGTACTTC
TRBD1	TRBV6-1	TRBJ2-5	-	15	CASSSGGQGRKTQYF	TGTGCCAGCAGCTCGGGGGGACAGGGACGAAAGACCCAGTACTTC
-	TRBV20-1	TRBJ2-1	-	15	CSARDPSGSVREQFF	TGCAGTGCTAGAGATCCTTCCGGGAGTGTTAGGGAGCAGTTCTTC
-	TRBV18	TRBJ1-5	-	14	CASSPNDINQPQHF	TGTGCCAGCTCACCGAACGACATTAATCAGCCCCAGCATTTT
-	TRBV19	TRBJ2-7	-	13	CASSVRGGYEQYF	TGTGCCAGTAGTGTCAGAGGGGGTTACGAGCAGTACTTC
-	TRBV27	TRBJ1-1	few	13	CASSPRDNTEAFF	TGTGCCAGCAGTCCCCGAGACAACACTGAAGCTTTCTTT
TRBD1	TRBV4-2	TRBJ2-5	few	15	CASSQGQGIQETQYF	TGTGCCAGCAGCCAAGGACAGGGAATCCAAGAGACCCAGTACTTC
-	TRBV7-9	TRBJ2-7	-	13	CASSLQGTYEQYF	TGTGCCAGCAGCTTGCAGGGTACCTACGAGCAGTACTTC
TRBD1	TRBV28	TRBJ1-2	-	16	CASSWDRGRSNYGYTF	TGTGCCAGCAGTTGGGACAGGGGGCGCAGTAACTATGGCTACACCTTC
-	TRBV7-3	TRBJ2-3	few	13	CASTLSPGDTQYF	TGTGCCAGCACCTTAAGCCCCGGGGATACGCAGTATTTT
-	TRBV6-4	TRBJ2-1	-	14	CASSPEGPPNEQFF	TGTGCCAGCAGTCCGGAGGGCCCCCCCAATGAGCAGTTCTTC
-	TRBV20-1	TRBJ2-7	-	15	CSARKSGILSYEQYF	TGCAGTGCTAGGAAATCCGGGATCTTATCCTACGAGCAGTACTTC
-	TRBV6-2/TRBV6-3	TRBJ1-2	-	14	CASSYSIRVYGYTF	TGTGCCAGCAGTTACTCGATCCGGGTTTATGGCTACACCTTC
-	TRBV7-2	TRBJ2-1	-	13	CASSLAFYNEQFF	TGTGCCAGCAGCTTAGCCTTTTACAATGAGCAGTTCTTC
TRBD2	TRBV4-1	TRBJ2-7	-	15	CASREIGGRASEQYF	TGCGCCAGCAGAGAAATCGGGGGGAGGGCCTCCGAGCAGTACTTC
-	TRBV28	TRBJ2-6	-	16	CASSSRKPGGANVLTF	TGTGCCAGCAGTTCACGCAAGCCGGGCGGGGCCAACGTCCTGACTTTC
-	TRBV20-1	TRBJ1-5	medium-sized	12	CSARAGILPQHF	TGCAGTGCTAGAGCCGGGATCCTGCCCCAGCATTTT